Listed below are T cell receptor beta chains from one sample, sequenced in a study of T cell changes during pregnancy in multiple sclerosis. The assay was immunoSEQ multiplex PCR, and TCRdb's table has in-frame clones only and misses some. This table has some 30,000 clones, about 91% appearing once. This specimen was CD8+ T cells from peripheral blood mononuclear cells, taken before pregnancy. The receptors were gathered from a female donor with multiple sclerosis, enrolled in a pregnancy study. Both conserved end residues are part of each CDR3. A D gene is named only where the DNA matches it firmly. Clone size, where shown, is once, few, many, or a class for clones that have expanded.

abundance: .
d_gene: TRBD1
j_gene: TRBJ2-7
v_gene: TRBV4-3
CDR3aa: CASSTDRDSYEQYF
CDR3nt: TGCGCCAGCAGCACAGACAGGGATTCCTACGAGCAGTACTTC

abundance: .
d_gene: .
j_gene: TRBJ2-6
v_gene: TRBV29-1
CDR3aa: CSVEIPDSNRPGANVLTF
CDR3nt: TGCAGCGTTGAAATCCCTGACAGCAACCGCCCTGGGGCCAACGTCCTGACTTTC

abundance: .
d_gene: .
j_gene: TRBJ2-7
v_gene: TRBV19
CDR3aa: CASSGRGAYEQYF
CDR3nt: TGTGCCAGTAGTGGCAGGGGGGCCTACGAGCAGTACTTC

abundance: .
d_gene: .
j_gene: TRBJ1-6
v_gene: TRBV6-1
CDR3aa: CASDSSGGTPSPLHF
CDR3nt: TGTGCCAGCGACTCCAGTGGGGGGACCCCGTCACCCCTCCACTTT

abundance: .
d_gene: .
j_gene: TRBJ1-5
v_gene: TRBV27
CDR3aa: CASRMDSKANQPQHF
CDR3nt: TGTGCCAGCAGGATGGACTCCAAAGCGAATCAGCCCCAGCATTTT

abundance: .
d_gene: TRBD2
j_gene: TRBJ2-2
v_gene: TRBV28
CDR3aa: CASSQAGAFGELFF
CDR3nt: TGTGCCAGCAGTCAAGCGGGAGCCTTCGGGGAGCTGTTTTTT

abundance: .
d_gene: .
j_gene: TRBJ2-3
v_gene: TRBV2
CDR3aa: CASSDGSTDTQYF
CDR3nt: TGTGCCAGCAGTGACGGTAGCACAGATACGCAGTATTTT

abundance: few
d_gene: .
j_gene: TRBJ1-2
v_gene: TRBV7-9
CDR3aa: CASTHAQGLPGYTF
CDR3nt: TGTGCCAGCACCCACGCCCAGGGTTTACCTGGCTACACCTTC

abundance: .
d_gene: .
j_gene: TRBJ1-5
v_gene: TRBV28
CDR3aa: CASSFRQGVQPQHF
CDR3nt: TGTGCCAGCAGTTTTCGTCAGGGTGTTCAGCCCCAGCATTTT

abundance: .
d_gene: .
j_gene: TRBJ2-7
v_gene: TRBV19
CDR3aa: CASSPGPSYEQYF
CDR3nt: TGTGCCAGTAGCCCTGGGCCTTCCTACGAGCAGTACTTC

abundance: .
d_gene: .
j_gene: TRBJ1-2
v_gene: TRBV7-2
CDR3aa: CASNVRQEVANYGYTF
CDR3nt: TGTGCCAGCAACGTCCGACAGGAAGTCGCTAACTATGGCTACACCTTC

abundance: few
d_gene: TRBD2
j_gene: TRBJ2-1
v_gene: TRBV29-1
CDR3aa: CSAAGAGDYNEQFF
CDR3nt: TGCAGCGCGGCGGGAGCGGGAGACTACAATGAGCAGTTCTTC

abundance: .
d_gene: TRBD1
j_gene: TRBJ2-1
v_gene: TRBV2
CDR3aa: CASSELHQGAYNEQFF
CDR3nt: TGTGCCAGCAGTGAACTTCACCAGGGGGCCTACAATGAGCAGTTCTTC

abundance: .
d_gene: TRBD2
j_gene: TRBJ2-7
v_gene: TRBV5-3
CDR3aa: CARSLPPGTSGVYEQYF
CDR3nt: TGTGCCAGAAGCTTGCCCCCCGGGACTAGCGGGGTCTACGAGCAGTACTTC

abundance: once
d_gene: .
j_gene: TRBJ2-7
v_gene: TRBV2
CDR3aa: CAGQGLHEQYF
CDR3nt: TGTGCCGGACAGGGACTACACGAGCAGTACTTC

abundance: .
d_gene: .
j_gene: TRBJ2-7
v_gene: TRBV19
CDR3aa: CASSISHLQESYEQYF
CDR3nt: TGTGCCAGTAGTATATCTCACTTACAGGAGAGCTACGAGCAGTACTTC

abundance: .
d_gene: .
j_gene: TRBJ2-3
v_gene: TRBV28
CDR3aa: CASSLLLAGTDTQYF
CDR3nt: TGTGCCAGCAGTTTACTACTAGCTGGCACAGATACGCAGTATTTT

abundance: once
d_gene: TRBD1
j_gene: TRBJ2-5
v_gene: TRBV19
CDR3aa: CASKTGEETQYF
CDR3nt: TGTGCCAGTAAGACAGGGGAAGAGACCCAGTACTTC

abundance: once
d_gene: .
j_gene: TRBJ2-7
v_gene: TRBV27
CDR3aa: CASTPGDGYEQYF
CDR3nt: TGTGCCAGCACCCCCGGAGACGGATACGAGCAGTACTTC

abundance: .
d_gene: TRBD1
j_gene: TRBJ1-1
v_gene: TRBV6-5
CDR3aa: CASSYGQGVTEAFF
CDR3nt: TGTGCCAGCAGTTACGGACAGGGCGTCACTGAAGCTTTCTTT

abundance: .
d_gene: .
j_gene: TRBJ2-1
v_gene: TRBV5-1
CDR3aa: CASGAGTEQFF
CDR3nt: TGCGCCAGCGGGGCCGGGACAGAGCAGTTCTTC

abundance: .
d_gene: .
j_gene: TRBJ2-5
v_gene: TRBV18
CDR3aa: CASSPRGGWGTQYF
CDR3nt: TGTGCCAGCTCACCACGAGGAGGTTGGGGGACCCAGTACTTC